The 24 T cell receptor beta chains reported below all come from one sample, sequenced in a study of T cells in localized non-small cell lung cancer. TCRdb's table, derived via immunoSEQ multiplex PCR, lists solely in-frame clones and lacks some. In the table there are over 50,000 clones, approximately 87% of which are singletons. Material: peripheral blood, obtained before any cancer treatment. All receptors derive from a woman aged 40-70 years with stage I lung adenocarcinoma.

This chain uses TRBV18 with TRBJ2-1; 10 bases match TRBD1. Trimming removed 2 bases from V and 4 bases from J; junction bases left unmatched: 8. Germline V lookup: CDR1 KGHSH, CDR2 LQKENI. The CDR3 has 17 residues. The CDR3 is CASSPKGRQGAYNEQFF. CDR3 DNA: TGTGCCAGCTCACCAAAGGGCCGACAGGGGGCTTACAATGAGCAGTTCTTC.

The CDR3 loop reads CASSFSPGQGDEKLFF. In DNA form, the CDR3 reads TGTGCCAGCAGTTTTTCACCGGGACAGGGGGATGAAAAACTGTTTTTT. The chain combines TRBV27 with TRBJ1-4; 11 nucleotides align to TRBD1. Germline values: CDR1 MNHEY, CDR2 SMNVEV (reference sequence). V was clipped by 3 bases and J by 6 bases; unmatched bases: 6. The CDR3 extends over 16 amino acids.

The chain uses TRBV4-2 and TRBJ1-1, with 7 bases fitting TRBD1. Germline-derived CDR1 and CDR2 are LGHNA and YNFKEQ. The length of the CDR3 is 15 residues. Trimming removed 1 base from V and 3 bases from J; junction bases left unmatched: 5. The DNA for the CDR3 is TGTGCCAGCAGCCAAGGGGAACAGGGGTACACTGAAGCTTTCTTT. Protein product: CASSQGEQGYTEAFF.

The gene calls are TRBV28 and TRBJ2-2; D unresolved. The CDR3 has 15 amino acids. Trimming removed 2 bases from V and 5 bases from J, with 12 bases in between. Germline CDR1 is MDHEN and CDR2 is SYDVKM. CDR3 DNA sequence: TGTGCCAGCAGTTTAAAGTCGTGGTGGACCGGGGAGCTGTTTTTT. Its translation is CASSLKSWWTGELFF.

This clone was seen once. V usage is TRBV27 and J usage is TRBJ1-2, with 10 bases that match TRBD1. The CDR3 sequence is 15 residues long. CDR1 is MNHEY and CDR2 is SMNVEV in the germline V gene (reference sequence). The junction had 12 bases not matched to a gene; V was cut back by 6 bases and J by 8 bases. The CDR3 spells CASRPRDRGLEGYTF. DNA for the CDR3: TGTGCCAGCAGACCCAGGGACAGGGGATTGGAGGGCTACACCTTC.

This clone has a handful of counts. The chain joins TRBV2 to TRBJ2-5; the D gene is possibly TRBD1 (5 bases). Germline CDR1 reads SNHLY; CDR2 reads FYNNEI. Between the trimmed V and J ends, which lost 7 bases and 1 base, there was a span of 10 bases. This CDR3 is built from 13 residues. The CDR3 DNA follows: TGTGCCAGCAAAGTGGACATCCAAGAGACCCAGTACTTC. It is translated as CASKVDIQETQYF.

The chain employs TRBV29-1 and TRBJ2-3, with D uncertain. Germline CDR1 reads SQVTM; CDR2 reads ANQGSEA. V was clipped by 3 bases and J by 4 bases, with 14 bases between them. The CDR3 sequence is 14 residues long. For the CDR3, the DNA is TGCAGCGTTGAGGGCCAGGCCAAGGCAGATACGCAGTATTTT. Amino acids: CSVEGQAKADTQYF.

This rearrangement joins TRBV4-3 to TRBJ1-1; the D gene is possibly TRBD1 (5 bases). Trimming removed 3 bases from V and 1 base from J, with 9 bases in between. The germline V gene has CDR1 LGHNA and CDR2 YSLEER. The CDR3 is made up of 14 amino acids. The CDR3 loop is CASSHDDRNTEAFF. The CDR3 DNA sequence: TGCGCCAGCAGCCACGACGACAGGAACACTGAAGCTTTCTTT.

The chain has TRBV28 and TRBJ2-3, with 14 bases fitting TRBD2. CDR3 length: 18 residues. CDR1 and CDR2 (germline): MDHEN, SYDVKM. V lost 6 bases to trimming and J lost 1 base; unmatched junction nucleotides: 9. The CDR3 loop reads CASSRPGLAGVGTDTQYF. For the CDR3, the DNA is TGTGCCAGCAGCCGGCCGGGACTAGCGGGAGTGGGCACAGATACGCAGTATTTT.

The rearrangement links TRBV7-8 to TRBJ2-1; the D is unclear. Germline CDR1 is SGHVS and CDR2 is FQNEAQ. There are 12 residues in the CDR3. The V end was cut by 1 base, the J end by 8 bases, with 6 bases between. CDR3 nucleotides: TGTGCCAGCAGCTTAGAATTTGATGAGCAGTTCTTC. The encoded protein is CASSLEFDEQFF.

The chain couples TRBV10-3 to TRBJ2-5; D might be TRBD1 (5 bases). This CDR3 has 13 residues. Trimming pared 3 bases from V and 0 bases from J, leaving 5 bases between. From germline, CDR1 is ENHRY and CDR2 SYGVKD. CDR3 nucleotide sequence: TGTGCCATCAGTGACAGGGACCAAGAGACCCAGTACTTC. This codes for CAISDRDQETQYF.

The chain recombines TRBV18 with TRBJ2-7; 10 nucleotides agree with TRBD1. Trimming removed 3 bases from V and 3 bases from J; junction bases left unmatched: 2. CDR1 and CDR2 from the germline V gene are KGHSH and LQKENI. The CDR3 sequence is 14 residues long. This CDR3 reads CASSPRDRGYEQYF. CDR3 bases: TGTGCCAGCTCACCCCGGGACAGGGGCTACGAGCAGTACTTC.

This chain joins TRBV18 and TRBJ1-5, with 10 bases aligning to TRBD1. Germline assignment: CDR1 KGHSH and CDR2 LQKENI. CDR3 size: 16 residues. The V segment lost 5 bases and the J segment 8 bases; nucleotides outside the gene matches: 12. CDR3 sequence reads: CASSTPGQGLGKPQHF. The CDR3 bases are TGTGCCAGCTCAACTCCGGGACAGGGGCTCGGTAAGCCCCAGCATTTT.

The chain combines TRBV11-2 with TRBJ1-2; maybe TRBD1 (5 bases). V was shortened by 0 bases and J by 12 bases, with 17 bases between the two germline ends. CDR1 and CDR2 from the germline V gene are SGHAT and FQNNGV. The CDR3 has 14 residues. The CDR3, as DNA: TGTGCCAGCAGCTTAGATCCGGGACGGTTGACCGACACCTTC. Amino acid sequence: CASSLDPGRLTDTF.

This clone was picked up one time. V is TRBV7-2 and J is TRBJ1-2; D gene unclear. The germline V and J ends were trimmed by 1 base and 4 bases, with 10 bases remaining between them. In germline, CDR1 is SGHTA, CDR2 FQGNSA. The CDR3 totals 14 residues. CDR3 sequence (DNA): TGTGCCAGCAGCTTAGGGCCGGAGACCTATGGCTACACCTTC. Protein: CASSLGPETYGYTF.

The chain uses TRBV7-3 and TRBJ2-3; 9 bases match TRBD2. The germline V gene has CDR1 SGHTA and CDR2 FQGTGA. The CDR3 extends over 16 amino acids. V lost 6 bases and J lost 6; bases outside the gene matches: 13. This CDR3 reads CASSRVAGVPGDTQYF. For the CDR3, the DNA is TGTGCCAGCAGTCGAGTAGCGGGAGTCCCTGGCGATACGCAGTATTTT.

The chain employs TRBV4-2 and TRBJ2-7; 12 bases are shared with TRBD2. Germline loops: CDR1 LGHNA, CDR2 YNFKEQ. V gave up 0 bases and J gave up 2 bases; unmatched junction bases: 8. The length of the CDR3 is 18 residues. Here the CDR3 DNA reads TGTGCCAGCAGCCAAGACTTTGGCCGGACTAGCGGGACCTACGAGCAGTACTTC. Its translation is CASSQDFGRTSGTYEQYF.

The chain is built from TRBV5-1 and TRBJ2-1; D unresolved. Deletions cut 2 bases from V and 7 bases from J, with 13 bases between. The V gene's germline CDR1 is SGHRS and CDR2 YFSETQ. This CDR3 comprises 14 residues. In nucleotides, the CDR3 is TGCGCCAGCAGCTTCGAGGTAGGGATGAATGAGCAGTTCTTC. Protein: CASSFEVGMNEQFF.

The CDR3 nucleotides are TGTGCCATCAGTGAGTCTGGGGAAAACATTCAGTACTTC. Translating gives CAISESGENIQYF. This chain links TRBV10-3 with TRBJ2-4; D unclear. The CDR3 is made up of 13 amino acids. Trimming removed 0 bases from V and 5 bases from J, with 5 bases in between. Looked up from germline, CDR1 is ENHRY and CDR2 is SYGVKD.

The chain joins TRBV11-2 to TRBJ2-1; D not resolved. Trimming pared 0 bases from V and 4 bases from J, leaving 10 bases between. Germline-derived CDR1 and CDR2 are SGHAT and FQNNGV. The CDR3 consists of 15 residues. This CDR3 is CASSLDGPTYNEQFF. The CDR3 region has the DNA TGTGCCAGCAGCTTAGATGGTCCGACTTACAATGAGCAGTTCTTC.

The genes are TRBV7-9 and TRBJ2-3; the D gene is possibly TRBD1 (6 bases). Trimming removed 5 bases at V and 6 bases at J, with 24 bases between. CDR3 length equals 17 residues. The germline V gene encodes CDR1 SEHNR and CDR2 FQNEAQ (reference sequence). CDR3 nucleotides: TGTGCCAGCAGCCTCCTCGGACAGAACTACGTCCGGGATACGCAGTATTTT. Translating gives CASSLLGQNYVRDTQYF.

This clone has only one observation. J is TRBJ2-7 and V is TRBV11-1; 7 nucleotides line up with TRBD2. With 10 bases clipped from V and 4 bases from J, the junction kept 16 bases outside the gene matches. The CDR3 contains 15 residues. The germline V gene has CDR1 SGHAT and CDR2 FQDESV (reference sequence). This CDR3 is CATSGVSGGSYEQYF. In DNA, the CDR3 is TGTGCCACCTCTGGGGTTTCTGGCGGGAGTTACGAGCAGTACTTC.

CDR3: CASSPRSVVGAFF. CDR3 bases: TGTGCCAGCAGTCCCCGGTCGGTTGTGGGAGCTTTCTTT. This chain connects TRBV28 to TRBJ1-1, with D unclear. This CDR3 comprises 13 residues. V was pared by 5 bases and J by 10 bases, with 17 bases between. CDR1 MDHEN and CDR2 SYDVKM come from the germline V gene. The variable domain in full, completed from reference TRBV28 and TRBJ1-1, reads DVKVTQSSRYLVKRTGEKVFLECVQDMDHENMFWYRQDPGLGLRLIYFSYDVKMKEKGDIPEGYSVSREKKERFSLILESASTNQTSMYLCASSPRSVVGAFFGQGTRLTVV.

The gene calls are TRBV7-9 and TRBJ1-5; D is uncertain. The CDR3 totals 12 residues. CDR1 is SEHNR, CDR2 FQNEAQ, per germline (reference sequence). Trimming stripped 5 bases from V and 2 bases from J, with 4 bases between. In nucleotides, the CDR3 is TGTGCCAGCAGCCAGGGCAATCAGCCCCAGCATTTT. As protein: CASSQGNQPQHF.